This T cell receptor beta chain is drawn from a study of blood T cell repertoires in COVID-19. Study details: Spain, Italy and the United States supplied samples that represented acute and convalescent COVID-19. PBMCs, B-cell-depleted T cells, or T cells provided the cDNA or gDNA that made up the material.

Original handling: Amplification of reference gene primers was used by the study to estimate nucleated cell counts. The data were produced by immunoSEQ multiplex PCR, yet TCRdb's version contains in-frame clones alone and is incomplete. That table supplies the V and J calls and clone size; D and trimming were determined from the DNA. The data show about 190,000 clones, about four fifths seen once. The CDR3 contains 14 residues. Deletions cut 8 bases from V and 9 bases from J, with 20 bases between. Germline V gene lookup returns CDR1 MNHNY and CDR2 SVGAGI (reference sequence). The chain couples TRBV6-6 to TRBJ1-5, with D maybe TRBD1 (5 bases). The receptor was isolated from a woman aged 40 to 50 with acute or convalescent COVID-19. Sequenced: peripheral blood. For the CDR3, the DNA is TGTGCCAGCGGAGAGGCCATGATGGGGGGGCCCCAGCATTTT. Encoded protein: CASGEAMMGGPQHF.